These T cell receptor beta chains were read from a single sample in a study of glioma-infiltrating T cells after dendritic cell vaccination. Clones were read by immunoSEQ multiplex PCR, and TCRdb kept only the in-frame ones, dropping some. The data show about 38,000 clones, roughly 79% seen once. The source material was blood, sampled before dendritic cell vaccination. These receptors were obtained from a human donor with glioblastoma. Both conserved end residues are part of each CDR3. A D gene is named only where the DNA matches it firmly. Some rows mark clone size as missing; the rest say once, few, many or name a class of expanded clone.

V: TRBV7-8
length: 12
J: TRBJ2-2
size: -
D: -
DNA: TGTGCCAGCAGCTTTCAGACCGGGGAGCTGTTTTTT
CDR3: CASSFQTGELFF

V: TRBV7-2
length: 14
J: TRBJ2-7
size: -
D: -
DNA: TGTGCCAGCAGCTATGGGGGCCGGGCCTACGAGCAGTACTTC
CDR3: CASSYGGRAYEQYF

V: TRBV4-1
length: 15
J: TRBJ2-7
size: -
D: -
DNA: TGCGCCAGCAGCCAAGATAGAGGAGGGGCGGGGGAGCAGTACTTC
CDR3: CASSQDRGGAGEQYF

V: TRBV6-5
length: 14
J: TRBJ2-7
size: -
D: TRBD1
DNA: TGTGCCAGCAGCCTCCGGGACAGACCCTACGAGCAGTACTTC
CDR3: CASSLRDRPYEQYF

V: TRBV7-9
length: 17
J: TRBJ1-6
size: -
D: TRBD1
DNA: TGTGCCAGCAGCCCCAGGGACAGGGACCTTCTCTATTCACCCCTCCACTTT
CDR3: CASSPRDRDLLYSPLHF

V: TRBV4-1
length: 15
J: TRBJ2-5
size: -
D: -
DNA: TGCGCCAGCAGCCAAGATTTTCTAACAGGAGAGACCCAGTACTTC
CDR3: CASSQDFLTGETQYF

V: TRBV7-2
length: 15
J: TRBJ2-3
size: -
D: -
DNA: TGTGCCAGCAGGAGTTGGGGGGGCCTCGCAGATACGCAGTATTTT
CDR3: CASRSWGGLADTQYF

V: TRBV5-1
length: 15
J: TRBJ1-1
size: -
D: TRBD1
DNA: TGCGCCAGCAGTGAACAGGGGGTGGGGAACACTGAAGCTTTCTTT
CDR3: CASSEQGVGNTEAFF

V: TRBV21-1
length: 15
J: TRBJ2-2
size: -
D: -
DNA: TGTGCCAGCAGCACCGGGACAGGGGGAACCGGGGAGCTGTTTTTT
CDR3: CASSTGTGGTGELFF

V: TRBV28
length: 16
J: TRBJ2-1
size: -
D: -
DNA: TGTGCCAGCAGTGAGGGCGGCGGAGGTTACCACAATGAGCAGTTCTTC
CDR3: CASSEGGGGYHNEQFF

V: TRBV6-1
length: 13
J: TRBJ2-7
size: -
D: -
DNA: TGTGCCAGTCACATCCCGGGGGCCTACGAGCAGTACTTC
CDR3: CASHIPGAYEQYF

V: TRBV5-6
length: 14
J: TRBJ1-2
size: -
D: -
DNA: TGTGCCAGCAGCTCCATCAGGGTTAACTATGGCTACACCTTC
CDR3: CASSSIRVNYGYTF

V: TRBV2
length: 12
J: TRBJ2-3
size: -
D: TRBD2
DNA: TGTGCCAGCAGCGCCGGTGGACTAGCGGGTTCTTTT
CDR3: CASSAGGLAGSF

V: TRBV5-6
length: 15
J: TRBJ1-2
size: few
D: TRBD1
DNA: TGTGCCAGCAGCTCAGAAGGACAGGGGTATAATGGCTACACCTTC
CDR3: CASSSEGQGYNGYTF

V: TRBV4-1
length: 15
J: TRBJ1-1
size: -
D: TRBD1
DNA: TGCGCCAGCAGCCAGATGACAGGGGGTAACACTGAAGCTTTCTTT
CDR3: CASSQMTGGNTEAFF

V: TRBV5-4
length: 14
J: TRBJ1-2
size: -
D: TRBD1
DNA: TGTGCCAGCAGCTTGACGGACAGGCTCTATGGCTACACCTTC
CDR3: CASSLTDRLYGYTF

V: TRBV14
length: 13
J: TRBJ1-2
size: -
D: -
DNA: TGTGCCAGCAGCCCCATACAGGGCTATGGCTACACCTTC
CDR3: CASSPIQGYGYTF

V: TRBV27
length: 12
J: TRBJ2-3
size: -
D: -
DNA: TGTGCCAGCAGTCCACTAGGGGATACGCAGTATTTT
CDR3: CASSPLGDTQYF

V: TRBV7-2
length: 16
J: TRBJ1-1
size: -
D: -
DNA: TGTGCCAGCAGCCCAGACAGACGCCGTTCGAACACTGAAGCTTTCTTT
CDR3: CASSPDRRRSNTEAFF

V: TRBV6-4
length: 14
J: TRBJ1-1
size: -
D: -
DNA: TGTGCCAGCAGTGACTCGTCAGGCAACACTGAAGCTTTCTTT
CDR3: CASSDSSGNTEAFF

V: TRBV28
length: 14
J: TRBJ2-7
size: -
D: -
DNA: TGTGCCAGCAGGCGGATGGGGGACTTCTACGAGCAGTACTTC
CDR3: CASRRMGDFYEQYF

V: TRBV4-1
length: 15
J: TRBJ1-2
size: -
D: -
DNA: TGCGCCAGCAGCCAAGTTTGGATGGCAGGGGATGGCTACACCTTC
CDR3: CASSQVWMAGDGYTF

V: TRBV5-1
length: 13
J: TRBJ2-7
size: -
D: -
DNA: TGCGCCAGCAGCTTGGGACAGCAAACGGTGCAGTACTTC
CDR3: CASSLGQQTVQYF

V: TRBV5-4
length: 14
J: TRBJ2-5
size: once
D: -
DNA: TGTGCCAGCAGCTTGGATGCCACACAAGAGACCCAGTACTTC
CDR3: CASSLDATQETQYF

V: TRBV19
length: 14
J: TRBJ1-5
size: -
D: -
DNA: TGTGCCAGCCAAGACAACATTGGAAATCAGCCCCAGCATTTT
CDR3: CASQDNIGNQPQHF

V: TRBV7-9
length: 14
J: TRBJ1-2
size: -
D: TRBD1
DNA: TGTGCCAGCAGCTTAGGACAGGGTGACTATGGCTACACCTTC
CDR3: CASSLGQGDYGYTF

V: TRBV6-5
length: 15
J: TRBJ2-1
size: -
D: TRBD2
DNA: TGTGCCAGCAGAAATCTAGCGGGGGGGCCCGATGAGCAGTTCTTC
CDR3: CASRNLAGGPDEQFF

V: TRBV10-2
length: 13
J: TRBJ2-7
size: -
D: TRBD1
DNA: TGCGCCAGCATCTCCGGGACAGGGGGACTTGGGTACTTC
CDR3: CASISGTGGLGYF

V: TRBV6-5
length: 9
J: TRBJ2-1
size: few
D: -
DNA: TGTGCCGGAGACAATGAGCAGTTCTTC
CDR3: CAGDNEQFF

V: TRBV6-4
length: 14
J: TRBJ2-7
size: -
D: TRBD1
DNA: TGTGCCAGCAATCGACAGGGGGATTCCTACGAGCAGTACTTC
CDR3: CASNRQGDSYEQYF

V: TRBV5-1
length: 13
J: TRBJ2-7
size: -
D: TRBD1
DNA: TGCGCCAGCAGAGGGGACAGGCAAGACGAGCAGTACTTC
CDR3: CASRGDRQDEQYF

V: TRBV5-1
length: 13
J: TRBJ2-7
size: -
D: -
DNA: TGCGCCAGCAGCTTAGGACAGTCCTACGAGCAGTACTTC
CDR3: CASSLGQSYEQYF